The rows below give T cell receptor beta chains drawn from one sample of a study of regulatory T cells in long-lasting Graves disease. TCRdb called the multiplex PCR reads again in MiXCR, with one record for every CDR3 protein. In the table there are 350,000 to 550,000 distinct CDR3 sequences, approximately 15% of which are singletons. These data are also associated with another study on T cells in Graves' hyperthyroidism and ophthalmopathy.

The sample was peripheral blood mononuclear cells (PBMCs), taken at new diagnosis, from a patient treated with antithyroid drugs. These receptor sequences come from a woman aged 45-65 years with Graves disease. CDR3s include the opening cysteine and the closing phenylalanine or tryptophan.

TRBV5-1	TRBJ2-6	17	CASSLGLPDSGANVLTF
TRBV7-8	TRBJ1-1	14	CASSSGTAYTEAFF
TRBV30	TRBJ2-3	15	CAWSVGLAPTDTQYF
TRBV13	TRBJ2-5	16	CASSPRDSLFQETQYF
TRBV4-1	TRBJ1-5	14	CASSQAEGNQPQHF
TRBV2	TRBJ2-7	14	CASSDSGLSYEQYF
TRBV18	TRBJ2-1	13	CASSADRGQEQFF
TRBV29-1	TRBJ2-1	11	CSVVGNDEQFF
TRBV28	TRBJ2-1	15	CASTPGQGARDEQFF
TRBV2	TRBJ2-3	13	CASSDVEADTQYF
TRBV18	TRBJ2-5	14	CASSRRTGQETQYF
TRBV6-2/TRBV6-3	TRBJ2-3	13	CASTPQEGYTQYF
TRBV11-3	TRBJ2-1	15	CASSLGQGENNEQFF
TRBV7-2	TRBJ2-1	16	CASKGGLAGGPGEQFF
TRBV6-5	TRBJ2-1	15	CASSYLAGGYNEQFF
TRBV7-8	TRBJ2-5	16	CTSSLGQVAPRETQYF
TRBV5-5	TRBJ2-7	15	CASSLAPGLAGEQYF
TRBV5-1	TRBJ2-2	16	CASSLGLAGVIGELFF
TRBV28	TRBJ1-2	14	CASSYPAGYYGYTF
TRBV6-1	TRBJ1-4	14	CASSGGAANEKLFF
TRBV28	TRBJ2-3	16	CASSLIGRESTDTQYF
TRBV20-1	TRBJ2-7	15	CSARDRQAGAYEQYF
TRBV29-1	TRBJ2-1	14	CSVDGYSLNNEQFF
TRBV5-1	TRBJ1-1	15	CASSFGGVENTEAFF
TRBV30	TRBJ1-2	14	CAWRSQGFNYGYTF
TRBV6-5	TRBJ2-7	16	CASSYSGTSGPYEQYF
TRBV5-1	TRBJ2-7	14	CASSLGLESYEQYF
TRBV10-3	TRBJ1-3	13	CAIKGAQGNTIYF